This is a list of T cell receptor beta chains from one sample in a study of T cells in Graves' hyperthyroidism and ophthalmopathy. TCRdb re-called the multiplex PCR reads through MiXCR, storing one row per CDR3 protein. The sample contains around 600,000 distinct CDR3 sequences, about 15% of which appear only once. The material sequenced was blood. The receptors here all came from a woman aged 45-60 years with Graves' ophthalmopathy. CDR3s include the opening cysteine and the closing phenylalanine or tryptophan. The D gene is left open where the match is weak. Only some rows state a clone size, as once, few, many or a class for expanded clones.

size: many
D: TRBD1
J: TRBJ1-2
V: TRBV7-2
DNA: TGTGCCAGCAGCCAGGGGGCGAAGTATGGCTACACCTTC
CDR3: CASSQGAKYGYTF

size: -
D: -
J: TRBJ2-5
V: TRBV12-3/TRBV12-4
DNA: TGTGCCAGCAGCCCCCCTGACAGAGTGGGAGAGACCCAGTACTTC
CDR3: CASSPPDRVGETQYF

size: -
D: TRBD2
J: TRBJ2-3
V: TRBV20-1
DNA: TGCAGTGCTAGAGATTTCAAAGCGGGGCCGAGCACAGATACGCAGTATTTT
CDR3: CSARDFKAGPSTDTQYF

size: -
D: -
J: TRBJ1-6
V: TRBV6-1
DNA: TGTGCCAGCAGCGGAGTGCGTCAGGGACCGAGCTCCTATAATTCACCCCTCCACTTT
CDR3: CASSGVRQGPSSYNSPLHF

size: many
D: -
J: TRBJ1-1
V: TRBV30
DNA: TGTGCCTGGAACCCGGAGATGAACACTGAAGCTTTCTTT
CDR3: CAWNPEMNTEAFF

size: few
D: -
J: TRBJ2-2
V: TRBV14
DNA: TGTGCCAGCAGCCAAGTGTCTCACCCTCCCGGGGAGCTGTTTTTT
CDR3: CASSQVSHPPGELFF

size: few
D: -
J: TRBJ1-2
V: TRBV4-1
DNA: TGCGCCAGCAGCCAAGAAGAACAGATTATTCGCGGCTACACCTTC
CDR3: CASSQEEQIIRGYTF

size: few
D: -
J: TRBJ1-2
V: TRBV6-2/TRBV6-3
DNA: TGTGCCAGCAGTTACACCGACAGATACTATGGCTACACCTTC
CDR3: CASSYTDRYYGYTF

size: many
D: -
J: TRBJ1-5
V: TRBV6-2/TRBV6-3
DNA: TGTGCCAGCAGTCGTCCCCTGGGGAATCAGCCCCAGCATTTT
CDR3: CASSRPLGNQPQHF

size: -
D: TRBD1
J: TRBJ1-2
V: TRBV20-1
DNA: TGCAGTGCTATCAAACCGGGACAGGGATCTTCCCTGGGTGGCTACACCTTC
CDR3: CSAIKPGQGSSLGGYTF

size: few
D: -
J: TRBJ1-5
V: TRBV28
DNA: TGTGCCAACTCCAGGGGTAGCAATCAGCCCCAGCATTTT
CDR3: CANSRGSNQPQHF

size: many
D: TRBD2
J: TRBJ2-1
V: TRBV30
DNA: TGTGCCTGGACTAGCGGGAGGTTAAATGAGCAGTTCTTC
CDR3: CAWTSGRLNEQFF

size: few
D: TRBD2
J: TRBJ2-1
V: TRBV6-2/TRBV6-3
DNA: TGTGCCAGCAGTTACTCTACGGGAGGGCCATTCGGCGAGCAGTTCTTC
CDR3: CASSYSTGGPFGEQFF

size: few
D: -
J: TRBJ2-4
V: TRBV14
DNA: TGTGCCAGCAGCCAAGATACGGCTAGGGCCAAAAACATTCAGTACTTC
CDR3: CASSQDTARAKNIQYF

size: -
D: -
J: TRBJ2-1
V: TRBV9
DNA: TGTGCCAGCAGCATCTCCGTCGCACTAGCTCTGGATGAGCAGTTCTTC
CDR3: CASSISVALALDEQFF

size: few
D: -
J: TRBJ1-2
V: TRBV7-9
DNA: TGTGCCAGCAGCTTATACGAGGACCTTGGGGGCTACACCTTC
CDR3: CASSLYEDLGGYTF

size: few
D: -
J: TRBJ1-6
V: TRBV18
DNA: TGTGCCAGCTCACCAGGCGGGGGTTCCTATAATTCACCCCTCCACTTT
CDR3: CASSPGGGSYNSPLHF

size: -
D: TRBD1
J: TRBJ1-5
V: TRBV15
DNA: TGTGCCACCAGCAGAGATTTGACAGGGACTAGCAATCAGCCCCAGCATTTT
CDR3: CATSRDLTGTSNQPQHF

size: -
D: -
J: TRBJ2-7
V: TRBV6-2/TRBV6-3
DNA: TGTGCCAGCAGCAGCACTCGACCCCTGGAATACGAGCAGTACTTC
CDR3: CASSSTRPLEYEQYF

size: many
D: TRBD1
J: TRBJ1-2
V: TRBV18
DNA: TGTGCCAGCTCACCGAGGACAGGGGGCAACTATGGCTACACCTTC
CDR3: CASSPRTGGNYGYTF

size: many
D: TRBD1
J: TRBJ1-4
V: TRBV12-3/TRBV12-4
DNA: TGTGCCAGCAGACCCTCCCGGGACAGGGGTAATGAAAAACTGTTTTTT
CDR3: CASRPSRDRGNEKLFF

size: -
D: TRBD2
J: TRBJ2-1
V: TRBV7-6
DNA: TGTGCCGGCAGCTATGGTAGCGGGAGTGGTGAGCAGTTCTTC
CDR3: CAGSYGSGSGEQFF

size: many
D: TRBD1
J: TRBJ1-5
V: TRBV2
DNA: TGTGCCAGCAAGAAAACAGGGGGTACAAATCAGCCCCAGCATTTT
CDR3: CASKKTGGTNQPQHF

size: -
D: -
J: TRBJ2-5
V: TRBV19
DNA: TGTGCCAGTGGTCCGGGAGTGCGAGAGACCCAGTACTTC
CDR3: CASGPGVRETQYF

size: few
D: -
J: TRBJ1-4
V: TRBV4-1
DNA: TGCGCCAGCAGCCAAGATTTAAGGGGCGAAAAACTGTTTTTT
CDR3: CASSQDLRGEKLFF

size: many
D: TRBD2
J: TRBJ2-2
V: TRBV29-1
DNA: TGCAGCGTGGCATGGGTGGCGGGAGGCACCGGGGAGCTGTTTTTT
CDR3: CSVAWVAGGTGELFF

size: many
D: -
J: TRBJ2-6
V: TRBV30
DNA: TGTGCCTGGAGTGTGAGGGCCGGGGCCAACGTCCTGACTTTC
CDR3: CAWSVRAGANVLTF

size: many
D: -
J: TRBJ2-7
V: TRBV12-3/TRBV12-4
DNA: TGTGCCAGCAAACTTCGGGGCAGTTCCTACGAGCAGTACTTC
CDR3: CASKLRGSSYEQYF

size: many
D: -
J: TRBJ1-1
V: TRBV7-9
DNA: TGTGCCAGCAGCTTAGTTCAGGGCTCACATGGAGCTTTCTTT
CDR3: CASSLVQGSHGAFF

size: -
D: TRBD1
J: TRBJ1-1
V: TRBV20-1
DNA: TGCAGTGCTAGAGATCGCAGGGGGCAAAGTGAAGCTTTCTTT
CDR3: CSARDRRGQSEAFF

size: many
D: -
J: TRBJ2-1
V: TRBV2
DNA: TGTGCCAGCAGTGTGGAGGGCCTCTACAATGAGCAGTTCTTC
CDR3: CASSVEGLYNEQFF

size: many
D: TRBD2
J: TRBJ2-3
V: TRBV11-2
DNA: TGTGCCAGCAGCAAACGACTAGCGGGTAGCACAGATACGCAGTATTTT
CDR3: CASSKRLAGSTDTQYF

size: -
D: -
J: TRBJ1-3
V: TRBV5-1
DNA: TGCGCCAGCAGCTTGGGACGGAGTATGCTCTCTGGAAACACCATATATTTT
CDR3: CASSLGRSMLSGNTIYF

size: once
D: -
J: TRBJ1-2
V: TRBV27
DNA: TGTGCCAGCTCGGTGGATGGGGATGGCTACACCTTC
CDR3: CASSVDGDGYTF

size: many
D: -
J: TRBJ1-5
V: TRBV12-3/TRBV12-4
DNA: TGTGCCAGCAGTACCTCGACACCTAGCAATCAGCCCCAGCATTTT
CDR3: CASSTSTPSNQPQHF

size: many
D: -
J: TRBJ2-7
V: TRBV12-3/TRBV12-4
DNA: TGTGCCAGCACCTCAACCCCCTACGAGCAGTACTTC
CDR3: CASTSTPYEQYF

size: many
D: TRBD1
J: TRBJ2-5
V: TRBV7-8
DNA: TGTGCCAGCAGCTTCCAGACAGGGGTGGCGGGAGAGACCCAGTACTTC
CDR3: CASSFQTGVAGETQYF

size: few
D: TRBD1
J: TRBJ1-2
V: TRBV24-1
DNA: TGTGCCACCAGTGATTGGACAGGGGGAGACTATGGCTACACCTTC
CDR3: CATSDWTGGDYGYTF

size: -
D: -
J: TRBJ2-3
V: TRBV5-1
DNA: TGCGCCAGCACATCGGACACCCCCACAGATACGCAGTATTTT
CDR3: CASTSDTPTDTQYF

size: few
D: TRBD1
J: TRBJ1-1
V: TRBV29-1
DNA: TGCAGCGTCTTCGGGACAGGGGGCATCGCTTTCTTT
CDR3: CSVFGTGGIAFF

size: few
D: -
J: TRBJ1-1
V: TRBV10-3
DNA: TGTGCCATCAGTGGGACAGACCGTGAAGCTTTCTTT
CDR3: CAISGTDREAFF

size: -
D: -
J: TRBJ2-3
V: TRBV9
DNA: TGTGCCAGCAGCCTAAGGTCCGGGGCGCGGACAGATACGCAGTATTTT
CDR3: CASSLRSGARTDTQYF

size: many
D: TRBD1
J: TRBJ2-5
V: TRBV12-3/TRBV12-4
DNA: TGTGCCAGCAGGGGGCGGACAGGGAGCCAAGAGACCCAGTACTTC
CDR3: CASRGRTGSQETQYF

size: many
D: TRBD1
J: TRBJ1-4
V: TRBV3-1
DNA: TGTGCCAGCAGCTCACAGACTCTTGGACAGGGTAATGAAAAACTGTTTTTT
CDR3: CASSSQTLGQGNEKLFF

size: few
D: TRBD2
J: TRBJ2-5
V: TRBV7-9
DNA: TGTGCCAGCAGCCCCCCTGTGGGGGCGGGAGGTGGTGAGACCCAGTACTTC
CDR3: CASSPPVGAGGGETQYF

size: few
D: -
J: TRBJ2-7
V: TRBV11-2
DNA: TGTGCCAGCAGCCGACCAGGGACAAGGGACTACGAGCAGTACTTC
CDR3: CASSRPGTRDYEQYF

size: few
D: TRBD2
J: TRBJ2-2
V: TRBV20-1
DNA: TGCAGTGCCAGGCCAGCGGGAGTAACCGGGGAGCTGTTTTTT
CDR3: CSARPAGVTGELFF

size: few
D: -
J: TRBJ2-3
V: TRBV7-8
DNA: TGTGCCAGCAGCTTAGTAGTTTACCAACAGCAGTATTTT
CDR3: CASSLVVYQQQYF

size: many
D: TRBD2
J: TRBJ2-1
V: TRBV24-1
DNA: TGTGCCACCAGTGAACCTGCAGCGGGAGTAATAAAGGGTGAGCAGTTCTTC
CDR3: CATSEPAAGVIKGEQFF

size: many
D: TRBD1
J: TRBJ2-5
V: TRBV27
DNA: TGTGCCAGCAGTCACCACAGGGGTTTAGTAGAGACCCAGTACTTC
CDR3: CASSHHRGLVETQYF

size: -
D: TRBD2
J: TRBJ2-1
V: TRBV4-3
DNA: TGCGCCAGCAGCCAAGAACCTAGCGGGAGTATCGGTGAGCAGTTCTTC
CDR3: CASSQEPSGSIGEQFF

size: few
D: -
J: TRBJ1-1
V: TRBV18
DNA: TGTGCCAGCTCACCTGATCCGGGGCCAAGGAATACTGAAGCTTTCTTT
CDR3: CASSPDPGPRNTEAFF

size: few
D: TRBD2
J: TRBJ2-7
V: TRBV4-3
DNA: TGCGCCAGCAGCCAAGAAGCGGCAGCGGGAGCCCGCTACGAGCAGTACTTC
CDR3: CASSQEAAAGARYEQYF

size: many
D: -
J: TRBJ2-5
V: TRBV5-1
DNA: TGCGCCAGCAGCTTGGACAGGGCCCAAGAGACCCAGTACTTC
CDR3: CASSLDRAQETQYF

size: few
D: TRBD2
J: TRBJ2-5
V: TRBV28
DNA: TGTGCCAGCAAACATAGCGGGAGCATCCTTCAAGAGACCCAGTACTTC
CDR3: CASKHSGSILQETQYF

size: many
D: TRBD2
J: TRBJ2-7
V: TRBV7-2
DNA: TGTGCCAGCAGCTTAGAAACGACTAGCGGCGAGCAGTACTTC
CDR3: CASSLETTSGEQYF

size: few
D: -
J: TRBJ2-5
V: TRBV27
DNA: TGTGCCAGCAGTTTAGGACAGACTAAAGAGACCCAGTACTTC
CDR3: CASSLGQTKETQYF